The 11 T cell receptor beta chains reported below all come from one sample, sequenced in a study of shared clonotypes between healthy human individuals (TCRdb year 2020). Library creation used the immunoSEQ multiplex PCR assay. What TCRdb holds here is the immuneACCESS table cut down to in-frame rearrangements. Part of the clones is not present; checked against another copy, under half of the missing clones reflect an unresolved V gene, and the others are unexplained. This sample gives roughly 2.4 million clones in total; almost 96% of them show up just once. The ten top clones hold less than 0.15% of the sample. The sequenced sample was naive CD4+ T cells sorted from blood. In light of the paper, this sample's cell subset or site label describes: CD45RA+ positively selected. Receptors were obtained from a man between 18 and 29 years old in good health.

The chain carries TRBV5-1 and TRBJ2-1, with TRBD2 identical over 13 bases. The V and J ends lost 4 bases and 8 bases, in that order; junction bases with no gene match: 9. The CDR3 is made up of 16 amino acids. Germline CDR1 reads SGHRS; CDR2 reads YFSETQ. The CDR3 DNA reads TGCGCCAGCAGCCTGCCGCAACTAGCGGGAGGGGATGAGCAGTTCTTC. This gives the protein CASSLPQLAGGDEQFF.

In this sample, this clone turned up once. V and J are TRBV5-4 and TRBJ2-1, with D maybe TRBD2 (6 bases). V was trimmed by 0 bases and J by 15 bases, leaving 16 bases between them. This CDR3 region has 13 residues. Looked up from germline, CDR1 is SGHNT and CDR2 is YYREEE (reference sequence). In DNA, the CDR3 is TGTGCCAGCAGCTTGGCCGTCGGCGGGAAGGGGTTCTTC. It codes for CASSLAVGGKGFF.

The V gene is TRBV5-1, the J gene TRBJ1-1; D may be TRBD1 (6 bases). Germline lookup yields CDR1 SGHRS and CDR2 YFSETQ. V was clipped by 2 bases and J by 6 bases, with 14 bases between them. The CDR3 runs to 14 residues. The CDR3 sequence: CASSFQQGGSEAFF. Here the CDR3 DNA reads TGCGCCAGCAGCTTTCAACAGGGCGGGTCTGAAGCTTTCTTT.

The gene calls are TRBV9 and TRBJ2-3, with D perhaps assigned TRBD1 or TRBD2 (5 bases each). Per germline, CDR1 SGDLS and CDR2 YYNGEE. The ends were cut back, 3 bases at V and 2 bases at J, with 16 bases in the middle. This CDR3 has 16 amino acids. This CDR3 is CASSAQTGQITDTQYF. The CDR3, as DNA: TGTGCCAGCAGCGCCCAGACGGGGCAAATCACAGATACGCAGTATTTT.

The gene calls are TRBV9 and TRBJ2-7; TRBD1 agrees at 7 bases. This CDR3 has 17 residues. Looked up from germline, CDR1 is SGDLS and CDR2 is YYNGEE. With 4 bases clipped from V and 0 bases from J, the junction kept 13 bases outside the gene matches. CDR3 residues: CASSPSLGTDNSYEQYF. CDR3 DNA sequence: TGTGCCAGCAGCCCATCCCTCGGGACAGACAACTCCTACGAGCAGTACTTC.

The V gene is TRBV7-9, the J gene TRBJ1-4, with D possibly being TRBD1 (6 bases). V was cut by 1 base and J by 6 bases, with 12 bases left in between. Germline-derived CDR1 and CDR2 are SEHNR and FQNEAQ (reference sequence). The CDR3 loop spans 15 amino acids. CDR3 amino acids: CASSLDGRGHEKLFF. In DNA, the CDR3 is TGTGCCAGCAGCTTAGATGGCAGGGGACATGAAAAACTGTTTTTT. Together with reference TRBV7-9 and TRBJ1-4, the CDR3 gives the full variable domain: DTGVSQNPRHKITKRGQNVTFRCDPISEHNRLYWYRQTLGQGPEFLTYFQNEAQLEKSRLLSDRFSAERPKGSFSTLEIQRTEQGDSAMYLCASSLDGRGHEKLFFGSGTQLSVL.

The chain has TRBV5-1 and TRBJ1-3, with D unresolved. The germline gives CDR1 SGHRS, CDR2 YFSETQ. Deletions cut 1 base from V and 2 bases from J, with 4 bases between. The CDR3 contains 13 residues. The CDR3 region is CASSLHTGNTIYF. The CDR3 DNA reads TGCGCCAGCAGCTTGCACACTGGAAACACCATATATTTT.

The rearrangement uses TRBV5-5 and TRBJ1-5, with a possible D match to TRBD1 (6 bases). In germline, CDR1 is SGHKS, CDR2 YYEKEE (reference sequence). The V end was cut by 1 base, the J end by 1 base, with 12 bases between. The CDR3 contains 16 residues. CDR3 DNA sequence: TGTGCCAGCAGCTTGAAGTGGGGGGCGAGCAATCAGCCCCAGCATTTT. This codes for CASSLKWGASNQPQHF. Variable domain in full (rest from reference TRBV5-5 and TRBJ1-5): DAGVTQSPTHLIKTRGQQVTLRCSPISGHKSVSWYQQVLGQGPQFIFQYYEKEERGRGNFPDRFSARQFPNYSSELNVNALLLGDSALYLCASSLKWGASNQPQHFGDGTRLSIL.

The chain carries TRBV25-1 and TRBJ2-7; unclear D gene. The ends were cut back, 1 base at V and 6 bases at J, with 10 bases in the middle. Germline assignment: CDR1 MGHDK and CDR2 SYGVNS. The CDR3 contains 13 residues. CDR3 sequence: CASSEFWASEQYF. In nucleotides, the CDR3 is TGTGCCAGCAGTGAATTTTGGGCTTCCGAGCAGTACTTC.

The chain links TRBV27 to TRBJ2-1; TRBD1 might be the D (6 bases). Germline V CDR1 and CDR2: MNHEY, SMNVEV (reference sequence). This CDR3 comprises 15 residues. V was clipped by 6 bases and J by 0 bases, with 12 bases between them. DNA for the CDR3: TGTGCCAGCAGCCGCACAGGGCTCTCCTACAATGAGCAGTTCTTC. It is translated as CASSRTGLSYNEQFF.

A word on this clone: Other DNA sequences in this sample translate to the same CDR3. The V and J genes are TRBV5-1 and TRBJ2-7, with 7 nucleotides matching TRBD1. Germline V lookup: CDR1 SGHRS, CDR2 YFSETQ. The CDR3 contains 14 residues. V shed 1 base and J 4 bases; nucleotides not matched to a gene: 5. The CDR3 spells CASSLTGQTYEQYF. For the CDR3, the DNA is TGCGCCAGCAGCTTGACGGGACAGACGTACGAGCAGTACTTC.